The clone carrying this TCR beta chain was recorded many times. The sample comes from a study of early T cells in non-severe SARS-CoV-2 infection. Overall study context: From unsorted whole blood, bulk RNA was sequenced, and the chains remained unpaired.

TCRdb redid the calling of the 5' RACE reads with MiXCR, one entry per CDR3 protein. The sample lists tens of thousands of distinct CDR3 sequences; roughly 7% were seen once. The sequencing sample was made of whole blood. The receptor was isolated from an adult who was a healthcare worker with PCR-confirmed SARS-CoV-2 infection or an uninfected control (not recorded which).

Here the CDR3 reads CASSLQSSTEAFF. In DNA, the CDR3 is TGTGCCAGCAGCCTACAAAGTAGCACTGAAGCTTTCTTT. This rearrangement joins TRBV7-3 to TRBJ1-1; D remains unclear. Trimming pared 5 bases from V and 4 bases from J, leaving 11 bases between. The CDR3 covers 13 residues. Per the germline V gene, CDR1 is SGHTA and CDR2 is FQGTGA.